The TCR beta chain under discussion was sequenced for a study of T cells in Graves' hyperthyroidism and ophthalmopathy. Study-wide points: Most thyroid clonotypes expanded above 0.001 appeared in blood too. Ophthalmopathy could be told apart from stable hyperthyroidism with a 13 V-J model.

It was uncontrolled infection, other autoimmune disease, pregnancy or lactation that excluded patients. This CDR3 has 16 residues. Germline trimming cut 0 bases from V and 2 bases from J; bases unmatched to any gene: 4. Germline V gene lookup returns CDR1 LGHDT and CDR2 YNNKEL (reference sequence). This clonotype occurred many times. The antigen is unknown. It was RNA transcripts that yielded the amplified TCR beta CDR3 regions. Carried out on the TCR CDR3, a first-round RT-PCR used the HTBI primer set. Using its own MiXCR run on the multiplex PCR reads, TCRdb lists one record per CDR3 protein. The sample carries some 560,000 distinct CDR3 sequences, 15% to 19% recorded once.

The chain is built from TRBV3-1 and TRBJ2-3; 8 bases map to TRBD2. Sample: blood. The clonotype originates from a woman in her twenties or thirties with Graves' hyperthyroidism. DNA of the CDR3: TGTGCCAGCAGCCAAGAGGGACTAGAGTACACAGATACGCAGTATTTT. Protein product: CASSQEGLEYTDTQYF.